The 32 T cell receptor beta chains in this list originate from one sample, sequenced in a study of T cell changes during pregnancy in multiple sclerosis. Only in-frame clones appear in the TCRdb table, and some are missing; sequencing was by immunoSEQ multiplex PCR. The profile shows roughly 57,000 clones, around 94% of them singletons. The source was CD8+ T cells from peripheral blood mononuclear cells, collected after pregnancy. These TCRs come from a female donor with multiple sclerosis, enrolled in a pregnancy study.

The chain carries TRBV29-1 and TRBJ2-1; TRBD1 aligns across 8 bases. From germline, CDR1 is SQVTM and CDR2 ANQGSEA. CDR3 length: 13 amino acids. The ends lost 6 bases at V and 7 bases at J; junction bases unmatched: 8. The CDR3 DNA sequence: TGCAGCGTAGACGGACAGGGATGGAATGAGCAGTTCTTC. Amino acids: CSVDGQGWNEQFF.

The CDR3: CASSLGAGVSYEQYF. The CDR3 region has the DNA TGTGCCAGCAGCTTAGGTGCGGGAGTCTCCTACGAGCAGTACTTC. The chain has TRBV7-8 and TRBJ2-7, with 7 bases identical to TRBD2. There are 15 residues in the CDR3. Germline V gene lookup returns CDR1 SGHVS and CDR2 FQNEAQ. The V segment lost 1 base and the J segment 0 bases; nucleotides outside the gene matches: 3.

This clone was detected only once. The CDR3 loop is CASGLGFGTDNEQFF. CDR3 sequence (DNA): TGTGCTAGTGGTTTGGGATTCGGGACAGACAATGAGCAGTTCTTC. This sequence joins TRBV12-5 and TRBJ2-1; TRBD1 matches at 7 bases. From germline, CDR1 is LGHNT and CDR2 FRNRAP. The trim removed 1 base at V and 5 bases at J, leaving 5 bases unmatched. This CDR3 has 15 residues.

This chain links TRBV11-2 with TRBJ1-1; D gene ambiguous. The CDR3 extends over 13 amino acids. Trimming shortened V by 2 bases and J by 4 bases, and 8 bases separated the two germline ends. Germline values: CDR1 SGHAT, CDR2 FQNNGV. Here the CDR3 reads CASSLFSSTEAFF. The CDR3 DNA follows: TGTGCCAGCAGCTTATTTTCATCCACTGAAGCTTTCTTT. The entire variable domain, with the rest obtained from reference TRBV11-2 and TRBJ1-1, is as follows: EAGVAQSPRYKIIEKRQSVAFWCNPISGHATLYWYQQILGQGPKLLIQFQNNGVVDDSQLPKDRFSAERLKGVDSTLKIQPAKLEDSAVYLCASSLFSSTEAFFGQGTRLTVV.

The chain has TRBV7-3 and TRBJ2-3; D may be TRBD1 (6 bases). Germline V CDR1 and CDR2: SGHTA, FQGTGA. V was pared by 0 bases and J by 6 bases, with 10 bases between. The CDR3 totals 14 residues. CDR3 in amino acids: CASSLTGAIDTQYF. CDR3 sequence (DNA): TGTGCCAGCAGCTTAACGGGGGCGATTGATACGCAGTATTTT.

CDR3 region: CASSFSRGPMPLTF. The CDR3 DNA reads TGTGCCAGCAGTTTTAGTAGGGGGCCAATGCCCCTGACTTTC. The chain is built from TRBV28 and TRBJ2-6; 7 nucleotides match TRBD1. J was trimmed by 15 bases and V by 3 bases; bases with no gene match: 11. Per germline, CDR1 MDHEN and CDR2 SYDVKM. CDR3 length equals 14 residues.

The V call is TRBV27, the J call TRBJ2-7, with D possibly matching TRBD2 (6 bases). CDR1 and CDR2 (germline): MNHEY, SMNVEV (reference sequence). V lost 2 bases to trimming and J lost 5 bases, with 10 bases between them. The CDR3 spans 13 residues. CDR3 coding DNA: TGTGCCAGCAGTTTACGGGGGATCAACGAGCAGTACTTC. It encodes CASSLRGINEQYF.

This rearrangement joins TRBV14 to TRBJ1-2; 7 positions match TRBD1. CDR3 length: 18 amino acids. Germline CDR1 SGHDN, CDR2 FVKESK. Germline trimming cut 3 bases from V and 3 bases from J; bases unmatched to any gene: 16. The DNA of the CDR3 is TGTGCCAGCAGCCATGCTCATCACAGGGGAGGTTATTACTATGGCTACACCTTC. Residues: CASSHAHHRGGYYYGYTF.

The rearrangement uses TRBV7-9 and TRBJ2-2; D unresolved. The CDR3 extends over 10 amino acids. CDR1 and CDR2 (germline): SEHNR, FQNEAQ (reference sequence). The CDR3 reads CGVYTGELFF. The CDR3 DNA is TGTGGCGTGTACACCGGGGAGCTGTTTTTT.

J is TRBJ1-5 and V is TRBV7-9; 11 nucleotides match TRBD1. Per germline, CDR1 SEHNR and CDR2 FQNEAQ (reference sequence). CDR3 length equals 18 residues. The trim removed 7 bases at V and 1 base at J, leaving 12 bases unmatched. Here the CDR3 reads CASTSDRGLDGSNQPQHF. CDR3 DNA sequence: TGTGCCAGCACCTCGGACAGGGGGCTAGATGGAAGCAATCAGCCCCAGCATTTT.

V usage is TRBV19 and J usage is TRBJ1-4, with 7 bases aligning to TRBD1. CDR1 LNHDA and CDR2 SQIVND come from the germline V gene (reference sequence). The junction had 7 bases not matched to a gene; V was cut back by 4 bases and J by 5 bases. This CDR3 spans 15 amino acids. DNA of the CDR3: TGTGCCAGTAGTACCTTGGGACAGCAAAATGAAAAACTGTTTTTT. It translates to CASSTLGQQNEKLFF.

This sequence joins TRBV6-1 and TRBJ2-1, with 8 bases fitting TRBD2. The CDR3 covers 16 residues. Losses at the gene ends were 4 bases for V and 3 bases for J; bases not matched to a gene: 8. Germline values: CDR1 MNHNS, CDR2 SASEGT. The CDR3 coding sequence is TGTGCCAGCAGTGCCCGAGCGGGAGATTACTACAATGAGCAGTTCTTC. It is translated as CASSARAGDYYNEQFF.

The rearrangement links TRBV25-1 to TRBJ2-2; the D is unclear. CDR1 is MGHDK and CDR2 is SYGVNS in the germline V gene. This CDR3 has 13 amino acids. V shed 8 bases and J shed 1 base, with 8 bases lying between them. CDR3 in DNA: TGTGCCAGCCGCGCTCAGAACACCGGGGAGCTGTTTTTT. Protein product: CASRAQNTGELFF.

This sequence joins TRBV27 and TRBJ2-1; D is possibly TRBD2 (7 bases). The CDR3 runs to 15 residues. Germline V lookup: CDR1 MNHEY, CDR2 SMNVEV (reference sequence). Trimming left V 8 bases short and J 0 bases short, with 14 bases between. DNA for the CDR3: TGTGCCAGCGCCCGAGGGGGGGTCTCCTACAATGAGCAGTTCTTC. Residues: CASARGGVSYNEQFF.

There are a few counts of this clone. The rearrangement uses TRBV28 and TRBJ1-1; no clear D gene. This CDR3 comprises 12 residues. The V end lost 5 bases, the J end lost 1 base, and 5 bases lay between the germline ends. Germline CDR1 MDHEN, CDR2 SYDVKM. The CDR3 sequence is CASSGSNTEAFF. DNA for the CDR3: TGTGCCAGCAGTGGCTCGAACACTGAAGCTTTCTTT. Looking up the rest from reference TRBV28 and TRBJ1-1 gives the full variable domain: DVKVTQSSRYLVKRTGEKVFLECVQDMDHENMFWYRQDPGLGLRLIYFSYDVKMKEKGDIPEGYSVSREKKERFSLILESASTNQTSMYLCASSGSNTEAFFGQGTRLTVV.

The CDR3 nucleotides are TGTGCCAGCAGGGACAGGGGCAACAATCAGCCCCAGCATTTT. Its protein is CASRDRGNNQPQHF. V gene TRBV7-9 combines with J gene TRBJ1-5; 9 positions match TRBD1. This CDR3 has 14 residues. The V and J ends lost 6 bases and 3 bases, in that order; junction bases with no gene match: 3. Germline loops: CDR1 SEHNR, CDR2 FQNEAQ (reference sequence).

The chain uses TRBV7-2 and TRBJ1-5; D remains ambiguous. Germline-derived CDR1 and CDR2 are SGHTA and FQGNSA. The CDR3 length is 13 residues. Between the trimmed V and J ends, which lost 3 bases and 3 bases, there was a span of 6 bases. CDR3 coding DNA: TGTGCCAGCAGCTTGGCCGTCAATCAGCCCCAGCATTTT. Amino acids: CASSLAVNQPQHF. Using reference TRBV7-2 and TRBJ1-5 for the parts outside the CDR3, the full variable domain is GAGVSQSPSNKVTEKGKDVELRCDPISGHTALYWYRQSLGQGLEFLIYFQGNSAPDKSGLPSDRFSAERTGGSVSTLTIQRTQQEDSAVYLCASSLAVNQPQHFGDGTRLSIL.

The rearrangement joins TRBV27 to TRBJ2-1; TRBD1 agrees at 8 bases. The V gene end was trimmed by 6 bases and the J gene end by 4 bases; junction bases not matched to a gene: 5. CDR3 length: 14 amino acids. Germline V CDR1 and CDR2: MNHEY, SMNVEV (reference sequence). CDR3 bases: TGTGCCAGCAGCCACGGACAGGGATACAATGAGCAGTTCTTC. Its protein is CASSHGQGYNEQFF.

V gene TRBV4-1 combines with J gene TRBJ2-7; tentatively, D is TRBD1 (7 bases). CDR3 length: 15 residues. The germline CDR1 and CDR2 sequences are MGHRA and YSYEKL. The V end was cut by 1 base, the J end by 4 bases, with 14 bases between. The CDR3 region is CASSQVEGAQYEQYF. CDR3 nucleotides: TGCGCCAGCAGCCAAGTGGAGGGGGCGCAGTACGAGCAGTACTTC.

The rearrangement joins TRBV9 to TRBJ2-7; D is possibly TRBD2 (6 bases). This CDR3 is built from 14 residues. Germline values: CDR1 SGDLS, CDR2 YYNGEE. The germline V and J ends were trimmed by 4 bases and 3 bases, with 14 bases remaining between them. CDR3 residues: CASSPMEGGYEQYF. The CDR3 bases are TGTGCCAGCAGCCCGATGGAGGGAGGCTACGAGCAGTACTTC.

The rearrangement links TRBV27 to TRBJ2-7, with TRBD1 identical over 7 bases. Germline V gives CDR1 MNHEY, CDR2 SMNVEV (reference sequence). The V segment lost 6 bases and the J segment 4 bases; nucleotides outside the gene matches: 15. CDR3 length: 16 amino acids. As DNA, the CDR3 is TGTGCCAGCAGGGCTCTCGGGACAGCTAACCCTTACGAGCAGTACTTC. It encodes CASRALGTANPYEQYF.

The chain is built from TRBV7-9 and TRBJ1-5; D is unresolved. The germline V gene encodes CDR1 SEHNR and CDR2 FQNEAQ (reference sequence). The CDR3 contains 14 residues. V lost 3 bases, J lost 2 bases, and 8 bases lay in between. CDR3 nucleotides: TGTGCCAGCAGCTTTGCAGATGGCAATCAGCCCCAGCATTTT. Translating it yields CASSFADGNQPQHF.

The chain combines TRBV18 with TRBJ2-7; 7 nucleotides align to TRBD1. V shed 2 bases, J shed 0 bases, and the junction held 7 bases outside the gene matches. Germline values: CDR1 KGHSH, CDR2 LQKENI. The CDR3 totals 16 residues. CDR3 in DNA: TGTGCCAGCTCACCAACGGACAGGCCGAACTCCTACGAGCAGTACTTC. Its protein is CASSPTDRPNSYEQYF.

The chain is built from TRBV27 and TRBJ2-7; a weak D match, TRBD2 (6 bases). The ends were cut back, 3 bases at V and 4 bases at J, with 10 bases in the middle. The CDR3 is made up of 13 amino acids. The V gene's germline CDR1 is MNHEY and CDR2 SMNVEV (reference sequence). In DNA, the CDR3 is TGTGCCAGCAGTTTCGGGAGTAGGTACGAGCAGTACTTC. It encodes CASSFGSRYEQYF.

The rearrangement links TRBV5-4 to TRBJ2-2; 9 nucleotides align to TRBD2. This CDR3 spans 17 amino acids. Trimming took 4 bases from V and 3 from J; bases not matched to a gene: 10. From germline, CDR1 is SGHNT and CDR2 YYREEE (reference sequence). CDR3 sequence (DNA): TGTGCCAGCAGCCCCCTTCTGGCGGGAGGGGACACCGGGGAGCTGTTTTTT. It is translated as CASSPLLAGGDTGELFF.

The CDR3 DNA is TGTGCCAGCAGTGGGCTAGCGGGCCAAACTGGGGCCAACGTCCTGACTTTC. Translating it yields CASSGLAGQTGANVLTF. The chain has TRBV27 and TRBJ2-6; 8 nucleotides match TRBD2. The CDR3 is made up of 17 amino acids. Trimming took 5 bases from V and 2 from J; bases not matched to a gene: 8. Germline V lookup: CDR1 MNHEY, CDR2 SMNVEV (reference sequence). Filled out from reference TRBV27 and TRBJ2-6, the complete variable domain reads EAQVTQNPRYLITVTGKKLTVTCSQNMNHEYMSWYRQDPGLGLRQIYYSMNVEVTDKGDVPEGYKVSRKEKRNFPLILESPSPNQTSLYFCASSGLAGQTGANVLTFGAGSRLTVL.

V usage is TRBV21-1 and J usage is TRBJ2-7; TRBD1 is taken as the D call from the table, unchecked against the DNA. TRBV21-1 is termed a pseudogene. The CDR3 contains 15 residues. The DNA of the CDR3 is TGTGCCAGCAGCCGTGTCGGGACAGGGGACAACGAGCAGTACTTC. Translation: CASSRVGTGDNEQYF.

The chain joins TRBV6-1 to TRBJ2-1, with 7 positions matching TRBD1. V lost 8 bases, J lost 8 bases, and 12 bases stayed unmatched. The CDR3 is 14 residues long. CDR1 and CDR2 from the germline V gene are MNHNS and SASEGT. The CDR3 coding sequence is TGTGCCAGCGTTGGACAGGAGCCCTTCGATGAGCAGTTCTTC. It yields the protein CASVGQEPFDEQFF.

The chain couples TRBV6-5 to TRBJ1-3; D may be TRBD1 (5 bases). V lost 6 bases and J 4 bases, leaving 16 bases between the germline ends. This CDR3 has 15 residues. Germline CDR1 reads MNHEY; CDR2 reads SVGAGI. Written as DNA, the CDR3 is TGTGCCAGCAGAAACACGGGGGGGTACGGAAACACCATATATTTT. This sequence encodes CASRNTGGYGNTIYF.

The chain links TRBV12-5 to TRBJ2-5; the D gene is possibly TRBD1 (5 bases). CDR1 is LGHNT, CDR2 FRNRAP, per germline. There are 14 residues in the CDR3. V dropped 1 base and J dropped 5 bases, with 11 bases sitting between them. The CDR3 DNA reads as TGTGCTAGTGGTTTGGGTCAGGGTTGGGAGACCCAGTACTTC. Its protein product is CASGLGQGWETQYF.

The rearrangement joins TRBV6-1 to TRBJ1-3, with 9 nucleotides matching TRBD1. The CDR3 is made up of 15 amino acids. The ends lost 3 bases at V and 1 base at J; junction bases unmatched: 1. In germline, CDR1 is MNHNS, CDR2 SASEGT. The CDR3 here is CASSEDRGSGNTIYF. For the CDR3, the DNA is TGTGCCAGCAGTGAGGACAGGGGTTCTGGAAACACCATATATTTT.

The chain is built from TRBV27 and TRBJ2-5; tentative D call: TRBD2 (5 bases). Germline CDR1 MNHEY, CDR2 SMNVEV (reference sequence). The CDR3 consists of 13 residues. The V end was cut by 6 bases, the J end by 6 bases, with 14 bases between. CDR3 protein: CASSGPGKQTQYF. In DNA, the CDR3 is TGTGCCAGCAGCGGACCCGGGAAGCAGACCCAGTACTTC.